The sequence of this T cell receptor (beta chain) was determined in a study of blood T cell repertoires in COVID-19. For the study at large: Italy, Spain and the United States were the sources of the convalescent and acute COVID-19 samples.

Germline V gene data show CDR1 as SGDLS and CDR2 as YYNGEE. Trimming cost V 3 bases and J 4 bases; bases outside gene matches: 7. This CDR3 region has 16 residues. Source study methods: For nucleated cells, counts were estimated from reference gene primer amplification. Sequenced by immunoSEQ multiplex PCR; TCRdb stores in-frame clones only, minus some. That table furnishes V, J and clone size, whereas the DNA furnished D and trimming. Here the sample spans about 380,000 clones, roughly 91% being singletons. Across under 25 US areas, participants ranged in age from roughly 18 to 95 years. Cohorts were determined from participant-reported clinical history.

The sequence was collected from a woman between 18 and 29 years old who had recovered from COVID-19. V usage is TRBV9 and J usage is TRBJ1-4; 9 nucleotides line up with TRBD1. Sequencing was carried out using PBMCs or T cells enriched from blood (not recorded which). CDR3: CASSGGQGLGNEKLFF. In DNA form, the CDR3 reads TGTGCCAGCAGCGGGGGACAGGGACTGGGTAATGAAAAACTGTTTTTT.